This record concerns one TCR beta chain sequence. This sample was taken from a study of shared clonotypes between healthy human individuals. TCRdb's table, derived via immunoSEQ multiplex PCR, lists solely in-frame clones and lacks some. This table has some 2 million clones, 95% appearing once. Trimming took off 3 bases at V and 5 bases at J, with 8 bases between the two ends. Germline V CDR1 and CDR2: ENHRY, SYGVKD. There are 12 residues in the CDR3. This clonotype was obtained from a man younger than 35 in good health. Material: naive CD4+ T cells sorted from blood. The subset here: CD45RA+ positively selected. The rearrangement uses TRBV10-3 and TRBJ2-7; D possibly corresponds to TRBD1 (6 bases). CDR3 bases: TGTGCCATCAGTGAAGAGGGGGACGAGCAGTACTTC. Translating gives CAISEEGDEQYF.